Each of the 3 T cell receptor beta chains below was sequenced from the same sample in a study of CXCR3-negative and CXCR3-positive naive CD8 T cells. Broader study findings: Hydrophobicity of TRB CDR3s was greater in CXCR3-positive naive cells than in CXCR3-negative naive cells.

Their target antigens are unknown. Carrying UMI labels, the TRB cDNA libraries were prepared through 5' RACE. TCRdb re-called the 5' RACE reads; one entry per CDR3 protein, DNA not given. The repertoire table contains about 6,200 distinct CDR3 sequences. The sequenced sample was naive CXCR3+ CD8+ T cells from blood. Subset described: CD45RO-CCR7+CD27+CD95- naive CD8+ T cells expressing CXCR3 (TNR3+). The receptors were gathered from a human donor in good health. Some clones in this sample may be carry-over from other donors' samples.

This chain joins TRBV9 and TRBJ2-1; TCRdb returns TRBD2, unconfirmable since there is no DNA. This CDR3 region has 16 residues. CDR1 is SGDLS, CDR2 YYNGEE, per germline. This CDR3 is CASSVVGTASGGEQFF.

The genes are TRBV6-5 and TRBJ1-1. The germline CDR1 and CDR2 sequences are MNHEY and SVGAGI. This CDR3 comprises 15 residues. CDR3 amino acids: CASSYTRALNTEAFF.

V is TRBV21-1 and J is TRBJ2-3; with no DNA, the TCRdb D assignment of TRBD1 cannot be verified. TRBV21-1 represents a pseudogene. This CDR3 has 16 amino acids. The CDR3 reads CASSKERGQITDTQYF.